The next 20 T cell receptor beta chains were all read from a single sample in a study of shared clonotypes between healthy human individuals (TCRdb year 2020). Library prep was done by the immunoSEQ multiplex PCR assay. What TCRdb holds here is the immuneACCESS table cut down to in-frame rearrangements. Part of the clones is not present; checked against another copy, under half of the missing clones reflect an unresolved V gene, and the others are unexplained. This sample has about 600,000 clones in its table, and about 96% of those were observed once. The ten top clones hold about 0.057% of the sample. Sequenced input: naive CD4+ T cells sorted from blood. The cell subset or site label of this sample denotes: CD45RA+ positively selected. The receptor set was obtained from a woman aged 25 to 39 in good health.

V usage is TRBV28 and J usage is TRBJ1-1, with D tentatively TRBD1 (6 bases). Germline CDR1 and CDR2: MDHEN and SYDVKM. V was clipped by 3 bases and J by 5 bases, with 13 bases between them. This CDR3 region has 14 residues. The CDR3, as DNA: TGTGCCAGCAGTTTTGGGGGCAGAGGTACTGAAGCTTTCTTT. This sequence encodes CASSFGGRGTEAFF. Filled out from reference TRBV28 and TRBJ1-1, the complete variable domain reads DVKVTQSSRYLVKRTGEKVFLECVQDMDHENMFWYRQDPGLGLRLIYFSYDVKMKEKGDIPEGYSVSREKKERFSLILESASTNQTSMYLCASSFGGRGTEAFFGQGTRLTVV.

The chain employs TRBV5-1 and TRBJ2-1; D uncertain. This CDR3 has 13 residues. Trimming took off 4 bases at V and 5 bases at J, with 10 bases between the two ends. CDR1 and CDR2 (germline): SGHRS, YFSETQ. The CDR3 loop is CASSPKGNNEQFF. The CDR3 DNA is TGCGCCAGCAGCCCAAAAGGAAACAATGAGCAGTTCTTC.

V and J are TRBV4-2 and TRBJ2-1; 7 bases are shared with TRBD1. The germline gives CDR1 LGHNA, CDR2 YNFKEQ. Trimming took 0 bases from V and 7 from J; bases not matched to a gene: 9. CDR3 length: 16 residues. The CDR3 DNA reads TGTGCCAGCAGCCAAGAACTACAGGGGAACTGGAATGAGCAGTTCTTC. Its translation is CASSQELQGNWNEQFF.

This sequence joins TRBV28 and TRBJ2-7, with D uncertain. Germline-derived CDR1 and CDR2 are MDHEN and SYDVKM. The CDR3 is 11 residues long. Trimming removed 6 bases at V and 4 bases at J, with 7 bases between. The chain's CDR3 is CASSARYEQYF. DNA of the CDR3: TGTGCCAGCAGCGCCCGTTACGAGCAGTACTTC.

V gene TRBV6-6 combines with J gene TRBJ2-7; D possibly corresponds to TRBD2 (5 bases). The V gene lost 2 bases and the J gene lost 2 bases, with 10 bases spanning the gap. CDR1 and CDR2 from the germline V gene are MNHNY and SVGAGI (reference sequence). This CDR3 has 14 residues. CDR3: CASSYPPGAYEQYF. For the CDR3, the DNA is TGTGCCAGCAGTTACCCACCCGGGGCCTACGAGCAGTACTTC.

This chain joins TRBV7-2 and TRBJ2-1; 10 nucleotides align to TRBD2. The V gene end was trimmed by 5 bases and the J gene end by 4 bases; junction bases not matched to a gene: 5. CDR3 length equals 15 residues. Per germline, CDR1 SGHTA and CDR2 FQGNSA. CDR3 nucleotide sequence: TGTGCCAGCAGCCCGCAAGCGGGAGGGTACAATGAGCAGTTCTTC. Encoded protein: CASSPQAGGYNEQFF.

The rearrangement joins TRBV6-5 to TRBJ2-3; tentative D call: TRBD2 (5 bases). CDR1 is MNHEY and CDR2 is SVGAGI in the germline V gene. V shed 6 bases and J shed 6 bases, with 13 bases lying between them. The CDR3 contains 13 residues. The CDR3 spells CASRPEEWDTQYF. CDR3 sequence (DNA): TGTGCCAGCAGACCGGAGGAGTGGGATACGCAGTATTTT.

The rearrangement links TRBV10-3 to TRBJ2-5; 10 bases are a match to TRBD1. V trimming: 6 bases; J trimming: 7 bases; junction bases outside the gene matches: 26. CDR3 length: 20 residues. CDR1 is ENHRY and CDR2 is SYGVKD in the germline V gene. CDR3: CAISPTRGTGVVLRPRTQYF. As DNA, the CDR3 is TGTGCCATCAGCCCCACTCGGGGGACAGGGGTGGTGTTGCGCCCCCGGACCCAGTACTTC.

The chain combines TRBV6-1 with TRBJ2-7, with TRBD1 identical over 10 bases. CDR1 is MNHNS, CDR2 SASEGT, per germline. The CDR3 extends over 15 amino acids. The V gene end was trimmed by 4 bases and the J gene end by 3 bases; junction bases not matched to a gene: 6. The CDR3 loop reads CASSGWTGGRYEQYF. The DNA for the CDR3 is TGTGCCAGCAGTGGGTGGACAGGGGGTCGCTACGAGCAGTACTTC.

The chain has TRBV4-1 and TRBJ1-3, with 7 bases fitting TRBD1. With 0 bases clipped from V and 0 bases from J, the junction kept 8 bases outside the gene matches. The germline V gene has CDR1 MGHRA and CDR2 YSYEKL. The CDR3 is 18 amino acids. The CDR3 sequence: CASSQEKPGGYSGNTIYF. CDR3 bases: TGCGCCAGCAGCCAAGAGAAGCCAGGGGGATACTCTGGAAACACCATATATTTT.

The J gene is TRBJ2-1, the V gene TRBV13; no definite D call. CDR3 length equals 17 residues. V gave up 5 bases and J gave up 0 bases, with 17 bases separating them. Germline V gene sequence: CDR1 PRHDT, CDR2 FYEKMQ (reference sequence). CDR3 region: CASSKIASWDSYNEQFF. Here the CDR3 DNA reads TGTGCCAGCAGCAAAATCGCCAGCTGGGACTCCTACAATGAGCAGTTCTTC.

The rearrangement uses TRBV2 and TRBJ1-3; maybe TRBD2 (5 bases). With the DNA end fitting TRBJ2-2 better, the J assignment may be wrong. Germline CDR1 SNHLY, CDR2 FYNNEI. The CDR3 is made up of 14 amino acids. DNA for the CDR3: TGTGCCAGCAGTGCGGGGTCCCCCACCGGGGAGCTGTTTTTT. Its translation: CASSAGSPTGELFF.

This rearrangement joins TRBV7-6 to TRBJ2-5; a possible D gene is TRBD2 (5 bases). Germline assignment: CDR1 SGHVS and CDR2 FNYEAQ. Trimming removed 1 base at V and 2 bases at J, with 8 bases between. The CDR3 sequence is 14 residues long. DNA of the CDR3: TGTGCCAGCAGCTTAGTACTAGGACAAGAGACCCAGTACTTC. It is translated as CASSLVLGQETQYF.

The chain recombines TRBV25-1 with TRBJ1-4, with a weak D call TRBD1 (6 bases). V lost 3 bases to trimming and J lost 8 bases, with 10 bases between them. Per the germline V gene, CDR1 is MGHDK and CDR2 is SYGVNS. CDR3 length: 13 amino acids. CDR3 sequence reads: CASSDRGREKLFF. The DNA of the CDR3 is TGTGCCAGCAGTGACAGGGGCAGGGAAAAACTGTTTTTT.

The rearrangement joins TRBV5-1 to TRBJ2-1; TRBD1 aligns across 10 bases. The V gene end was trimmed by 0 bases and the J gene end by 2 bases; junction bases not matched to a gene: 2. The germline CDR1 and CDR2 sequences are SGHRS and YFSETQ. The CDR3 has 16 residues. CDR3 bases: TGCGCCAGCAGCTTGGACGGGACAGGGGCCTACAATGAGCAGTTCTTC. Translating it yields CASSLDGTGAYNEQFF.

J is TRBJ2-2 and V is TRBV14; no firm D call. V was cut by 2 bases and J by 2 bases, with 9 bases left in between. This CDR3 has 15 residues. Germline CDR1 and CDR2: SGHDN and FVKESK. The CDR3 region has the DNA TGTGCCAGCAGCCAAAAGATTATAAACACCGGGGAGCTGTTTTTT. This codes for CASSQKIINTGELFF.

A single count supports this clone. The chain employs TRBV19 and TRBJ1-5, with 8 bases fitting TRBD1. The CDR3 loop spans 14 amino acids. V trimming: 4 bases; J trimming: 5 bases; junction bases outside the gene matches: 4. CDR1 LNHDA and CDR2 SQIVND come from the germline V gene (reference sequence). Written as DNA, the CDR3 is TGTGCCAGTAGTACAGAGACAGGGGATCAGCCCCAGCATTTT. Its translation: CASSTETGDQPQHF.

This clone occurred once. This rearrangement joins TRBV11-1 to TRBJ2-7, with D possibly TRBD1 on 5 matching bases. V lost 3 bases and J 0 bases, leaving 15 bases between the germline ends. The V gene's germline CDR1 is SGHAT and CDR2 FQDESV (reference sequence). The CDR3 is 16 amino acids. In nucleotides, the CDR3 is TGTGCCAGCAGCTTCACCCAGGGCATTTACTCCTACGAGCAGTACTTC. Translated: CASSFTQGIYSYEQYF.

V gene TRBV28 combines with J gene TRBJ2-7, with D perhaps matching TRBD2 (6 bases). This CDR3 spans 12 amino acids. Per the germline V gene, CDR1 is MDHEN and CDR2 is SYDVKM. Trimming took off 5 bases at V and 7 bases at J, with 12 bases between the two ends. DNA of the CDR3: TGTGCCAGCAGTCTGGGACTGGCAGAGCAGTACTTC. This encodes CASSLGLAEQYF.

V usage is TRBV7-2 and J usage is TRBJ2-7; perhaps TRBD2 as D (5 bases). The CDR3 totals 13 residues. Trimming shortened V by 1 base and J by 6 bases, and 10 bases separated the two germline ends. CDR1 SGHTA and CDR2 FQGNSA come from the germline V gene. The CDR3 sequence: CASSLGLEVEQYF. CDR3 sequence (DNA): TGTGCCAGCAGCTTAGGTCTGGAGGTCGAGCAGTACTTC.